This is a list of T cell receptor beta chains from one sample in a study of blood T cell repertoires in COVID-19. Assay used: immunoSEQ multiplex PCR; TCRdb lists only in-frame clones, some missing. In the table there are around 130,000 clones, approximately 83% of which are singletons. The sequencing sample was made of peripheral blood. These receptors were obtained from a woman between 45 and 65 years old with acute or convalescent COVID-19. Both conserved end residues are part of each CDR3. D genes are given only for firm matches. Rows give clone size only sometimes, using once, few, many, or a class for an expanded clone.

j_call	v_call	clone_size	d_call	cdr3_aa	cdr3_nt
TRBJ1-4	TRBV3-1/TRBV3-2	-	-	CASSPGRQGFNTNEKLFF	TGTGCCAGCAGCCCCGGAAGGCAGGGGTTTAATACTAATGAAAAACTGTTTTTT
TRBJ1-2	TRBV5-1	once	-	CASSFDRDGYTF	TGCGCCAGCAGCTTCGATCGGGATGGCTACACCTTC
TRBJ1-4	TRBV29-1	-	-	CSVESPLEQKLFF	TGCAGCGTTGAAAGCCCTCTAGAACAAAAACTGTTTTTT
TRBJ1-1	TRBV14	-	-	CASSRAGLYHTEAFF	TGTGCCAGCAGCCGTGCGGGGTTGTATCACACTGAAGCTTTCTTT
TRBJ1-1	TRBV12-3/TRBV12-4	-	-	CASSLVGGSEAFF	TGTGCCAGCAGTTTGGTCGGAGGCTCTGAAGCTTTCTTT
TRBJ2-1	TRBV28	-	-	CASKGGGSYNEQFF	TGTGCCAGCAAGGGGGGGGGATCCTACAATGAGCAGTTCTTC
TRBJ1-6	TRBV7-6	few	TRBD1	CASSLGQGMGSPLHF	TGTGCCAGCAGCTTAGGACAGGGGATGGGTTCACCCCTCCACTTT
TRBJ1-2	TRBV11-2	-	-	CASSLDDRRSNYGYTF	TGTGCCAGCAGCTTAGATGATCGCAGGTCTAACTATGGCTACACCTTC
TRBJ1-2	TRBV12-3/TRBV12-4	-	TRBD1	CASSLGQGGGYTF	TGTGCCAGCAGCTTAGGACAGGGGGGAGGCTACACCTTC
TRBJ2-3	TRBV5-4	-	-	CASSSDSNYGADTQYF	TGTGCCAGCAGCTCCGACAGCAACTACGGCGCAGATACGCAGTATTTT
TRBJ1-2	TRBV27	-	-	CASSWDQGSYGYTF	TGTGCCAGCAGTTGGGACCAGGGGAGCTATGGCTACACCTTC
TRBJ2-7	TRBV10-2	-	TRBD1	CASSHHRGSSYEQYF	TGCGCCAGCAGCCACCACAGGGGGAGCTCCTACGAGCAGTACTTC
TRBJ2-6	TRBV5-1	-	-	CASSLDGAGDGANVLTF	TGCGCCAGCAGCTTGGATGGGGCAGGGGATGGGGCCAACGTCCTGACTTTC
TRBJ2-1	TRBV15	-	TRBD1	CATSSRTGGPYNEQFF	TGTGCCACCAGCTCTCGGACAGGGGGCCCCTACAATGAGCAGTTCTTC
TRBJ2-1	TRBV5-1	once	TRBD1	CASSLQGRQFF	TGCGCCAGCAGCTTACAGGGGAGGCAGTTCTTC
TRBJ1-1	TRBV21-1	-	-	CASTFSEAFF	TGTGCCAGCACGTTTAGTGAAGCTTTCTTT
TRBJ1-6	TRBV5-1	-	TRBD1	CASSWTGDNSPLHF	TGCGCCAGCAGCTGGACAGGGGATAATTCACCCCTCCACTTT
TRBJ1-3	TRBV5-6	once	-	CASSSAGDPDSGNTIYF	TGTGCCAGCAGCTCTGCAGGGGACCCAGACTCTGGAAACACCATATATTTT
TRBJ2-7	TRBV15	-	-	CATSRGLQGSHYEQYF	TGTGCCACCAGCAGAGGTCTACAGGGTTCGCACTACGAGCAGTACTTC
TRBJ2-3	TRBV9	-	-	CASSVDGRVDTQYF	TGTGCCAGCAGCGTAGATGGTCGCGTGGATACGCAGTATTTT
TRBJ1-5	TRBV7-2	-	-	CASSPGVVQPQHF	TGTGCCAGCAGCCCAGGGGTGGTTCAGCCCCAGCATTTT
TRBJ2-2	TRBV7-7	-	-	CASSFGGGELFF	TGTGCCAGCAGCTTTGGCGGGGGGGAGCTGTTTTTT
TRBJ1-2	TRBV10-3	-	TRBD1	CAISEGEGASYGYTF	TGTGCCATCAGTGAAGGCGAGGGGGCGAGTTATGGCTACACCTTC
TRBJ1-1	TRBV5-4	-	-	CASSSKSRDTEAFF	TGTGCCAGCAGCTCCAAGAGCAGGGACACTGAAGCTTTCTTT
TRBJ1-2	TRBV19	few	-	CASTRDRAAGNYGYTF	TGTGCCAGTACCCGTGATCGGGCCGCGGGTAATTATGGCTACACCTTC
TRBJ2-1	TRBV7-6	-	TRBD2	CASSLAPAGGPHEQFF	TGTGCCAGCAGCTTAGCACCAGCGGGGGGGCCCCATGAGCAGTTCTTC
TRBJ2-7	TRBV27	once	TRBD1	CASSTTGGLYEQYF	TGTGCCAGCAGTACGACAGGGGGACTGTACGAGCAGTACTTC
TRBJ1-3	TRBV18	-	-	CASSLAESSGNTIYF	TGTGCCAGCTCACTCGCAGAAAGCTCTGGAAACACCATATATTTT
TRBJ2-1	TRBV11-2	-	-	CASSLGGGGINNEQFF	TGTGCCAGCAGCTTAGGAGGGGGGGGGATAAACAATGAGCAGTTCTTC
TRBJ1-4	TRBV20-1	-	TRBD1	CSVQGGEKLFF	TGCAGTGTTCAGGGGGGTGAAAAACTGTTTTTT
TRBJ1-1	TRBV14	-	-	CASSQAPTHNTEAFF	TGTGCCAGCAGCCAAGCTCCGACACATAACACTGAAGCTTTCTTT
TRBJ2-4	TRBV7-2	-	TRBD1	CASSSQLGTALNIQYF	TGTGCCAGCAGCTCTCAACTCGGGACAGCGCTAAACATTCAGTACTTC
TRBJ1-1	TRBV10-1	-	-	CAGAGNTEAFF	TGCGCCGGAGCGGGGAACACTGAAGCTTTCTTT
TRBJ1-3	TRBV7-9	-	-	CASSLVSSGNTIYF	TGTGCCAGCAGCTTAGTCAGCTCTGGAAACACCATATATTTT
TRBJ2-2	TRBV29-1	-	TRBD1	CSVLGQGTGELFF	TGCAGCGTTTTGGGACAGGGGACCGGGGAGCTGTTTTTT
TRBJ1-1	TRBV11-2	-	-	CASSPGTRINTEAFF	TGTGCCAGCAGCCCAGGAACCAGGATCAACACTGAAGCTTTCTTT
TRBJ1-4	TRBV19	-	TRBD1	CASSDRGENEKLFF	TGTGCCAGTAGCGACAGGGGCGAAAATGAAAAACTGTTTTTT
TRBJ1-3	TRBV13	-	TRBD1	CASSQPVGQGNGNTIYF	TGTGCCAGCAGCCAGCCCGTTGGACAGGGGAATGGAAACACCATATATTTT